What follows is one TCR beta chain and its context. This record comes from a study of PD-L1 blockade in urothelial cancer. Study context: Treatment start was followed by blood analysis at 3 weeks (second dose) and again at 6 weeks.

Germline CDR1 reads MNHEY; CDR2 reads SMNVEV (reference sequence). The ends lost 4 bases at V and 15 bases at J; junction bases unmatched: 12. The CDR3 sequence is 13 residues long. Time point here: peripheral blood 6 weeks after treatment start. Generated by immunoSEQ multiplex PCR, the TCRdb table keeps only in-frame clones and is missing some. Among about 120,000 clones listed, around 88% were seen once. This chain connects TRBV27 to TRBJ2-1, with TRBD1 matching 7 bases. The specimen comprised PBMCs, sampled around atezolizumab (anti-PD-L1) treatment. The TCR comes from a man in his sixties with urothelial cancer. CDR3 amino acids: CASSYRRTGRGFF. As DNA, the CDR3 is TGTGCCAGCAGTTACCGACGGACAGGAAGAGGGTTCTTC.